This is a list of T cell receptor beta chains from one sample in a study of graft-versus-host responses after intestinal transplantation. Their cognate antigens are unknown. Here immunoSEQ multiplex PCR was the method, and the copy in TCRdb shows in-frame clones only, minus some. Among about 90,000 clones listed, 91% were seen once. The source was unstimulated CD8+ T cells sorted from spleen or lymph node cells, collected before intestinal transplant. Every receptor here comes from a human donor who received an intestinal transplant. The CDR3 runs from the conserved cysteine through the conserved F or W. D genes are given only for firm matches. Only part of the rows carry a size: once, few, many, or a class if the clone is expanded.

TGTGCCAGTAGTATCGGTCAGGGCAGTTGGGAGCAGTACTTC,CASSIGQGSWEQYF,TRBV19,NA,NA,TRBJ2-7
TGTGCCAGCAGTTTATTCCAGGACACTGAAGCTTTCTTT,CASSLFQDTEAFF,TRBV28,NA,NA,TRBJ1-1
TGTGCCAGCAGCGCGCCGCACGACACTGAAGCTTTCTTT,CASSAPHDTEAFF,TRBV5-4,NA,NA,TRBJ1-1
TGTGCCAGCAGCTTAGTATCACAGGGTAGCACAGATACGCAGTATTTT,CASSLVSQGSTDTQYF,TRBV13,NA,NA,TRBJ2-3
TGTGCCAGCAGTCTTTTGGGCTCCTACGAGCAGTACTTC,CASSLLGSYEQYF,TRBV6-5,NA,NA,TRBJ2-7
TGTGCCAGCAGCTCCACTAGGCCAAACACCGGGGAGCTGTTTTTT,CASSSTRPNTGELFF,TRBV5-4,NA,NA,TRBJ2-2
TGTGCCAGCAGCCACAGGGGGACTGAAGCTTTCTTT,CASSHRGTEAFF,TRBV11-3,TRBD1,NA,TRBJ1-1
TGTGCCAGCAGCTTAGAGAAGGGACAGGGGGATCAGCCCCAGCATTTT,CASSLEKGQGDQPQHF,TRBV7-9,TRBD1,once,TRBJ1-5
TGTGCCAGCAGCTTAGGAGCCAGGGGCTCCTACGAGCAGTACTTC,CASSLGARGSYEQYF,TRBV11-2,NA,NA,TRBJ2-7
TGTGCCAGCAGCACAGACAGGGGGAGAGGCACCGGGGAGCTGTTTTTT,CASSTDRGRGTGELFF,TRBV5-4,TRBD1,NA,TRBJ2-2
TGCGCCAGCAGCTTGGGTTGGATACAGCGGGAGAGGTATGAGCAGTTCTTC,CASSLGWIQRERYEQFF,TRBV5-1,TRBD2,NA,TRBJ2-1
TGTGCCAGCAGCATCCCCGGGGGAACTAGCGGGAGCTCCTACAATGAGCAGTTCTTC,CASSIPGGTSGSSYNEQFF,TRBV7-9,TRBD2,NA,TRBJ2-1
TGCGCCAGCAGCTTGGGGGATAGGGGGACGACGACTGAAGCTTTCTTT,CASSLGDRGTTTEAFF,TRBV5-1,NA,NA,TRBJ1-1
TGTGCCAGTAGTCCAGGACAGGGGTGGAACGAGCAGTACTTC,CASSPGQGWNEQYF,TRBV19,TRBD1,NA,TRBJ2-7
TGCGCCAGCAGCCAAGATCCGGGTGGAGGCACGAGCTCCTACAATGAGCAGTTCTTC,CASSQDPGGGTSSYNEQFF,TRBV4-1,NA,NA,TRBJ2-1
TGCGCCAGCAGCCAAGAGCGGATGGCGGGGTCAGATACGCAGTATTTT,CASSQERMAGSDTQYF,TRBV4-3,NA,NA,TRBJ2-3
TGTGCCAGCAGTTTGGCTAGCGGGAGTTACGAGCAGTACTTC,CASSLASGSYEQYF,TRBV27,TRBD2,NA,TRBJ2-7
TGTGCCAGCAGTTCGGGTACTGAAGCTTTCTTT,CASSSGTEAFF,TRBV28,NA,few,TRBJ1-1
TGTGCCAGCAGTTACTCGGAGGGACAGGGTAACGAGCAGTACTTC,CASSYSEGQGNEQYF,TRBV6-5,TRBD1,NA,TRBJ2-7
TGTGCCAGCAGCCCGGGACAGGGGCCCTACGAGCAGTACTTC,CASSPGQGPYEQYF,TRBV5-5,TRBD1,NA,TRBJ2-7
TGCGCCAGCAGCCAAGTGGCTAGCGGGACCGGGGAGCTGTTTTTT,CASSQVASGTGELFF,TRBV4-1,TRBD2,NA,TRBJ2-2
TGTGCCAGCAGCGCCGGGACAGGGGGCGCCGAGCAGTACTTC,CASSAGTGGAEQYF,TRBV13,TRBD1,NA,TRBJ2-7
TGTGCCAGCAGCTTCCGGGACAGGGGGTACGAGCAGTACTTC,CASSFRDRGYEQYF,TRBV5-8,TRBD1,NA,TRBJ2-7
TGTGCCTGGAGTACTGGGACAGGGGGCAACGAGCAGTACTTC,CAWSTGTGGNEQYF,TRBV30,TRBD1,once,TRBJ2-7
TGTGCCAGCAGCCAACAGAAAGATACGCAGTATTTT,CASSQQKDTQYF,TRBV7-9,NA,NA,TRBJ2-3
TGCGCCAGCAGCTCTACGGACAGGTTCTACGAGCAGTACTTC,CASSSTDRFYEQYF,TRBV5-1,TRBD1,NA,TRBJ2-7
TGTGCCAGCAGCTTGCTCCCCGGTTCGAACACTGAAGCTTTCTTT,CASSLLPGSNTEAFF,TRBV5-6,NA,NA,TRBJ1-1
TGTGCCAGCAGCTTAGGAGCCCAGGGGTCGAACACCGGGGAGCTGTTTTTT,CASSLGAQGSNTGELFF,TRBV7-9,NA,NA,TRBJ2-2
TGTGCCAGCAGCTCGTGGGACAGCCGGGAGCAGTACTTC,CASSSWDSREQYF,TRBV7-9,TRBD1,once,TRBJ2-7
TGCGCCAGCAGCCAAGGGGGAGCAGGCCCTAGCGAGCAGTACTTC,CASSQGGAGPSEQYF,TRBV4-3,NA,once,TRBJ2-7
TGTGCCAGCAGTTTGACTAGCGGGTACTACGAGCAGTACTTC,CASSLTSGYYEQYF,TRBV27,TRBD2,NA,TRBJ2-7
TGTGCCAGCAGCTTTACCCAAGGGAGCTCCTACGAGCAGTACTTC,CASSFTQGSSYEQYF,TRBV5-4,NA,NA,TRBJ2-7
TGTGCCAGCAGTTTCGTACCTCACAGGGAAAGGTCCTACAATGAGCAGTTCTTC,CASSFVPHRERSYNEQFF,TRBV27,NA,NA,TRBJ2-1
TGTGCCAGCAGCTTCTTGGCGGGAGGCGAGCAGTACTTC,CASSFLAGGEQYF,TRBV7-3,TRBD2,NA,TRBJ2-7
TGTGCCAGCAGCCGACAGGGGTTCTATGAAGCTTTCTTT,CASSRQGFYEAFF,TRBV7-9,TRBD1,NA,TRBJ1-1
TGTGCCAGCAGTTACTCTTTGACACCCCAGCATTTT,CASSYSLTPQHF,TRBV6-5,NA,NA,TRBJ1-5
TGTGCCAGCAGCCAAGAAACGGGGGCCTACGAGCAGTACTTC,CASSQETGAYEQYF,TRBV14,NA,few,TRBJ2-7
TGTGCCAGCAGTGAATACAAGGGGTCGTGGGATGAGCAGTTCTTC,CASSEYKGSWDEQFF,TRBV2,NA,NA,TRBJ2-1
TGTGCCTGGAATCGTCCGGGACAGGGTTCTGGGGCCAACGTCCTGACTTTC,CAWNRPGQGSGANVLTF,TRBV30,TRBD1,NA,TRBJ2-6
TGTGCCTGGAGTGAAGGCAGGGGGTCCTACGAGCAGTACTTC,CAWSEGRGSYEQYF,TRBV30,TRBD1,NA,TRBJ2-7
TGTGCCAGCAGCCCACCATTGGTAAGGGGCCGGGACAATGAGCAGTTCTTC,CASSPPLVRGRDNEQFF,TRBV5-6,NA,NA,TRBJ2-1
TGTGCCAGCAGCTTAGGCCTGCGGGGGGCTAACTATGGCTACACCTTC,CASSLGLRGANYGYTF,TRBV13,NA,NA,TRBJ1-2
TGTGCCAGCAGCCAGAAAGTGGGGCTCTACGAGCAGTACTTC,CASSQKVGLYEQYF,TRBV28,NA,NA,TRBJ2-7
TGCGCCAGCAGCCAAGATCAAAGCGGGGTCACCACCGGGGAGCTGTTTTTT,CASSQDQSGVTTGELFF,TRBV4-3,TRBD2,NA,TRBJ2-2
TGTGCCAGCAGCTTAGGGCCCCCGGAGACCCAGTACTTC,CASSLGPPETQYF,TRBV7-9,NA,NA,TRBJ2-5
TGTGCCAGCAGCGGGACTAGCGGGAGGTGGGACGAGCAGTACTTC,CASSGTSGRWDEQYF,TRBV6-1,TRBD2,NA,TRBJ2-7
TGCAGCGTTGAAGTTATGGACAGGCCCCTTAGCAATCAGCCCCAGCATTTT,CSVEVMDRPLSNQPQHF,TRBV29-1,TRBD1,NA,TRBJ1-5
TGTGCCAGCAGTGACTCAGGAGGAGTGAACACTGAAGCTTTCTTT,CASSDSGGVNTEAFF,TRBV6-4,NA,NA,TRBJ1-1
TGTGCCAGCACCCCGGACAGGTCGGTACAGCCCCAGCATTTT,CASTPDRSVQPQHF,TRBV2,TRBD1,once,TRBJ1-5
TGCGCCAGCAGCCAAGTCGGCGGGAACACTGAAGCTTTCTTT,CASSQVGGNTEAFF,TRBV4-1,NA,NA,TRBJ1-1
TGTGCCAGCAGTGAACCTTGGACTAGCGGGACCTACGAGCAGTACTTC,CASSEPWTSGTYEQYF,TRBV6-1,TRBD2,NA,TRBJ2-7
TGTGCCAGCAGCCCTAGCGGGAGGACCTACACCGGGGAGCTGTTTTTT,CASSPSGRTYTGELFF,TRBV2,TRBD2,once,TRBJ2-2
TGTGCCATCCTAAACCGGGACAAAAACACCGGGGAGCTGTTTTTT,CAILNRDKNTGELFF,TRBV6-5,NA,NA,TRBJ2-2